This entry is about one TCR beta chain. Antigen: not known. The sample originates from a study of spatial heterogeneity in lung cancer. CDR3 length: 11 amino acids. Deletions cut 3 bases from V and 6 bases from J, with 3 bases between. Time point in this sample: sample taken at primary tumor resection. Sequencing covered unsorted whole RNA taken from tumor, nontumor lung or frozen PBMC. Via MiXCR, TCRdb re-called the 5' RACE reads, giving one row per CDR3 protein. This sample carries tens of thousands of distinct CDR3 sequences, around 12% of them seen once, and the ten largest clones take 35% to 45%. Study-wide points: The appearance of ubiquitous expanded tumor TCRs in blood was greater at resection than follow-up.

The rearrangement joins TRBV12-3 or TRBV12-4 to TRBJ1-5; D call uncertain. The sample in question was PBMCs, obtained at surgery. This clonotype was obtained from a male donor with early-stage non-small cell lung cancer. This CDR3 reads CASSFGQPQHF. CDR3 DNA: TGTGCCAGCAGTTTCGGTCAGCCCCAGCATTTT.